These T cell receptor beta chains were read from a single sample in a study of cytomegalovirus exposure and HLA in healthy donors. Data came from immunoSEQ multiplex PCR; TCRdb stores just in-frame clones and leaves some out. The table records roughly 140,000 clones, roughly nine tenths of them present only once. Sequenced input: PBMCs. The receptors here all came from a woman aged 18-29 years in good health and CMV-seropositive. Each CDR3 is given with its conserved first and last residue.

V gene,J gene,CDR3 protein
TRBV27,TRBJ2-5,CASSLVLSSGDLPKTQYF
TRBV30,TRBJ2-2,CAWRVTSDAGELFF
TRBV5-1,TRBJ2-5,CASSPDSTGVLETQYF
TRBV5-6,TRBJ1-1,CASSLAGMNTEAFF
TRBV7-9,TRBJ2-3,CASSPPGRAQDTQYF
TRBV5-6,TRBJ2-4,CASSLGTGGPAKNIQYF
TRBV28,TRBJ2-7,CASISGTIYEQYF
TRBV25-1,TRBJ1-2,CASSDRGAYGYTF
TRBV10-3,TRBJ1-1,CAIRQGTNTEAFF
TRBV6-1,TRBJ2-1,CASTLTSGIYNEQFF
TRBV11-3,TRBJ2-7,CASSLAFAGENEQYF
TRBV11-3,TRBJ2-1,CASSLLAGGPGSYNEQFF
TRBV13,TRBJ1-4,CASSRDRSDEKLFF
TRBV9,TRBJ2-5,CASSVGGTQETQYF
TRBV10-1,TRBJ2-7,CASTVRKDSREHASYEQYF
TRBV4-2,TRBJ1-1,CACGTGQVNTEAFF
TRBV5-6,TRBJ2-1,CATSWWGTEYNEQFF
TRBV19,TRBJ1-1,CASSIRQRNTEAFF
TRBV21-1,TRBJ2-7,CARRGGVCPAYEQYF
TRBV5-4,TRBJ2-3,CASSLAKTGGTSTDTQYF
TRBV19,TRBJ1-2,CASSTTGGGSNYGYTF
TRBV6-5,TRBJ2-1,CASSYGTSGNNEQFF
TRBV4-3,TRBJ2-7,CASSQGLPPYEQYF
TRBV28,TRBJ1-2,CASSSVPQGVGYTF
TRBV6-5,TRBJ2-1,CASSQRGNEQFF
TRBV28,TRBJ1-2,CASTVNTGGLYGYTF
TRBV5-5,TRBJ1-2,CASNLQGANDYGYTF
TRBV5-4,TRBJ1-2,CASSFERAADGGYTF
TRBV18,TRBJ1-4,CASSPDGQGGEKLFF
TRBV19,TRBJ2-7,CASSIPLAGVYEQYF
TRBV5-1,TRBJ1-4,CASSSEGTKDEKLFF
TRBV30,TRBJ2-7,CAWSSYARDLPYEQYF
TRBV6-5,TRBJ1-2,CASRRNYGYTF
TRBV7-9,TRBJ1-5,CASSLGRDQPQHF
TRBV4-2,TRBJ2-7,CASSRNPGQGYEQYF
TRBV5-1,TRBJ2-1,CASRNSLYEQFF
TRBV18,TRBJ2-1,CASSGLAGGPVSYNEQFF
TRBV18,TRBJ2-3,CASSPGRTAGADTQYF
TRBV6-5,TRBJ1-1,CASSYSSTGDTEAFF
TRBV10-3,TRBJ2-5,CAISVRGETQYF
TRBV5-1,TRBJ2-2,CASSAGLSAGELFF
TRBV18,TRBJ1-1,CASSPDRGGSNTEAFF
TRBV15,TRBJ2-2,CATSRARGQAGELFF
TRBV19,TRBJ2-5,CASSIGGFAETQYF
TRBV28,TRBJ2-3,CASGAGAGDTQYF
TRBV6-1,TRBJ2-1,CASSELGTRGQFF
TRBV30,TRBJ2-7,CAWKVASGSYEQYF
TRBV28,TRBJ2-7,CASSPPSLGTGGDEQYF
TRBV11-2,TRBJ1-1,CASSLRQEAFF
TRBV28,TRBJ2-2,CASSFSQANTGELFF
TRBV11-1,TRBJ2-1,CASSLGTGGMLFF
TRBV2,TRBJ1-2,CASSVDSGLGYTF
TRBV30,TRBJ1-2,CAAWDSNYGYTF
TRBV29-1,TRBJ2-1,CSVQRESSYNEQFF
TRBV7-9,TRBJ1-2,CASSLNGQGGYTF